Listed below are T cell receptor beta chains from one sample, sequenced in a study of T cells expressing NK-cell markers. After re-calling the 5' RACE reads, TCRdb lists one entry per CDR3 protein, DNA absent. In total, the table holds about 260,000 distinct CDR3 sequences. Sample: blood T cells: a sorted CD56 or NKG2C T cell subset, CD4+ or CD8+ T cells, or bulk PBMC T cells (not recorded which). The receptor source for this set is a woman between 18 and 70 years old in good health. CDR3s include the opening cysteine and the closing phenylalanine or tryptophan.

J gene	V gene	CDR3 protein
TRBJ1-2	TRBV29-1	CSDSGTGSGYTF
TRBJ1-3	TRBV5-4	CASSFYQGTGNTIYF
TRBJ1-1	TRBV7-9	CASSLTRATEAFF
TRBJ2-1	TRBV20-1	CSARAPTTYNEQFF
TRBJ1-2	TRBV28	CASTGDNYGYTF
TRBJ2-1	TRBV7-2	CASSPPFRGRASDEQFF
TRBJ1-1	TRBV20-1	CSAGVVGGGTEAFF
TRBJ1-5	TRBV4-1	CASSQAFGTGGNQPQHF
TRBJ1-1	TRBV20-1	CSAPRGPYAEAFF
TRBJ2-3	TRBV3-1	CASSQPGPLGTQYF
TRBJ2-2	TRBV6-1	CASRSSGGLGSGELFF
TRBJ1-6	TRBV7-2	CASSTPGSPNSPLHF
TRBJ1-2	TRBV29-1	CSAAAGTGGDYGYTF
TRBJ2-7	TRBV3-1	CASSSGVGPLYEQYF
TRBJ2-3	TRBV24-1	CATSDPGKKPDTQYF
TRBJ2-3	TRBV12-3/TRBV12-4	CASSLRTAGTDTQYF
TRBJ2-1	TRBV7-3	CASSLTWLGGGRAVHEQFF
TRBJ2-3	TRBV11-2	CASSLPGLAGVSTDTQYF
TRBJ2-5	TRBV6-1	CASKQDGRPGGTQYF
TRBJ2-1	TRBV5-1	CASSSGDPGEQFF
TRBJ2-2	TRBV12-3/TRBV12-4	CASSSWGKVSTGELFF
TRBJ2-3	TRBV5-1	CASSRGTPESTDTQYF
TRBJ2-3	TRBV20-1	CSLYSRGKLPDTQYF
TRBJ2-2	TRBV7-2	CATGLQPGELFF
TRBJ2-3	TRBV7-2	CASSRYTDTQYF
TRBJ1-3	TRBV20-1	CSARVDRSTIYF
TRBJ2-3	TRBV29-1	CSVPTQGDTQYF
TRBJ1-2	TRBV20-1	CSAGGQANYGYTF
TRBJ1-1	TRBV29-1	CSVGGHTEAFF
TRBJ2-2	TRBV11-2	CASSLRLAGITGELFF
TRBJ2-7	TRBV20-1	CSALDSYEQYF
TRBJ1-2	TRBV12-3/TRBV12-4	CASSFRTEIYGYTF
TRBJ1-1	TRBV4-3	CASSQVPGYTEAFF
TRBJ2-7	TRBV6-2/TRBV6-3	CASDSGRRAAYEQYF
TRBJ2-5	TRBV4-3	CASSHGVQETQYF
TRBJ2-5	TRBV20-1	CSARAPGQGQQTQYF
TRBJ2-7	TRBV12-3/TRBV12-4	CASSRTKELYF
TRBJ2-4	TRBV2	CASSLPDRAREVAKNIQYF
TRBJ2-7	TRBV24-1	CATSDPGTGNNLDEQYF
TRBJ2-6	TRBV7-9	CASSLRGGGANVLTF
TRBJ2-5	TRBV12-3/TRBV12-4	CASSWSGSETQYF
TRBJ2-1	TRBV7-3	CASSTPSGTSGNEQFF
TRBJ2-2	TRBV7-7	CASRPLAGGPGELFF
TRBJ2-3	TRBV6-1	CATKLDSYTDTQYF
TRBJ1-6	TRBV12-3/TRBV12-4	CASSLGGTRDSPLHF
TRBJ1-1	TRBV7-9	CASSLEGPNTEAFF
TRBJ2-7	TRBV12-3/TRBV12-4	CASSNAGGAGEQYF
TRBJ2-2	TRBV6-1	CASTDGDYHTGELFF
TRBJ2-1	TRBV7-6	CASSLMRDSPYNEQFF
TRBJ2-3	TRBV10-3	CATALLGGPLKTDTQYF
TRBJ1-2	TRBV12-3/TRBV12-4	CASTKGGTYYGYTF
TRBJ2-5	TRBV7-2	CASSSWTSGLETQYF
TRBJ2-1	TRBV18	CASSKGLAGANEQFF